One sample yielded the 5 T cell receptor beta chains listed below, sequenced in a study of T-cell reconstitution after alpha-beta-depleted transplantation in children. During its preparation, the TCRbeta library received unique molecular identifiers. TCRdb processed the PCR reads anew with MiXCR; each CDR3 protein has one entry. The top ten clones hold 1.1% of a sample with 600,000 to 700,000 distinct CDR3 sequences, approximately 15% of them seen once. The sample consisted of PBMCs from the stem cell graft donor, taken from the stem cell graft. The source is a human donor who donated a stem cell graft to a child with acute myeloid leukemia.

This clonotype was counted ten times or more. The gene calls are TRBV5-6 and TRBJ2-1; no clear D gene. The CDR3 covers 15 residues. Trimming took off 4 bases at V and 4 bases at J, with 15 bases between the two ends. CDR1 SGHDT and CDR2 YYEEEE come from the germline V gene. CDR3 nucleotide sequence: TGTGCCAGCAGCCAAGGAAACGGATTATACAATGAGCAGTTCTTC. Translation: CASSQGNGLYNEQFF.

This clonotype was seen at least ten times. This rearrangement joins TRBV9 to TRBJ2-7; 8 bases agree with TRBD1. The CDR3 is made up of 16 amino acids. V was pared by 4 bases and J by 4 bases, with 13 bases of the junction left unmatched. Germline V lookup: CDR1 SGDLS, CDR2 YYNGEE. The chain's CDR3 is CASSPRQGLNIYEQYF. The CDR3 DNA follows: TGTGCCAGCAGCCCTAGACAGGGGTTAAACATTTACGAGCAGTACTTC.

This clonotype was detected ten times or more. This sequence joins TRBV6-1 and TRBJ2-7, with D perhaps matching TRBD1 or TRBD2 (5 bases each). The germline V gene encodes CDR1 MNHNS and CDR2 SASEGT. The V end lost 6 bases, the J end lost 2 bases, and 14 bases lay between the germline ends. CDR3 length: 14 amino acids. The chain's CDR3 is CASRSGTATYEQYF. In DNA form, the CDR3 reads TGTGCCAGCAGGTCCGGGACCGCAACCTACGAGCAGTACTTC.

The V call is TRBV27, the J call TRBJ2-7; a weak D match, TRBD1 (6 bases). Germline V gives CDR1 MNHEY, CDR2 SMNVEV (reference sequence). The CDR3 is 17 residues long. The ends were cut back, 2 bases at V and 1 base at J, with 18 bases in the middle. CDR3 sequence: CASSLGRSAGESYEQYF. The CDR3 DNA sequence: TGTGCCAGCAGTTTAGGGAGATCGGCAGGGGAATCCTACGAGCAGTACTTC.

The rearrangement joins TRBV18 to TRBJ2-1; perhaps TRBD1 as D (5 bases). Germline V lookup: CDR1 KGHSH, CDR2 LQKENI. V lost 6 bases and J lost 5, with 20 bases in between. This CDR3 region has 16 residues. The CDR3 sequence is CASSPDSSPLDNEQFF. The CDR3 DNA reads TGTGCCAGCTCCCCCGACAGCTCTCCTTTGGACAATGAGCAGTTCTTC.